One T cell receptor beta chain is described in this entry. The antigen is not known. This sample was included in a study of cytomegalovirus exposure and HLA in healthy donors. The study, taken as a whole, reports: For cytomegalovirus status, the classifier reportedly gave diagnoses with high specificity and sensitivity.

Trimming shortened V by 4 bases and J by 1 base, and 10 bases separated the two germline ends. Germline lookup yields CDR1 PRHDT and CDR2 FYEKMQ (reference sequence). This CDR3 contains 14 residues. The donors were part of the validation cohort, which consisted of more than 90 subjects and was separate from the first cohort of 666 subjects. Using immunoSEQ multiplex PCR, the repertoire was profiled, and TCRdb retains in-frame clones only, with some absent. The table includes around 160,000 clones, more than 75% detected once. The sequencing input was PBMCs. The receptor was derived from a man aged 18 to 29 in good health and CMV-seronegative. The chain recombines TRBV13 with TRBJ2-5, with D possibly matching TRBD2 (5 bases). The CDR3 reads CASSSLAGQETQYF. CDR3 sequence (DNA): TGTGCCAGCAGCTCCCTGGCGGGCCAAGAGACCCAGTACTTC.